The 16 T cell receptor beta chains in this list originate from one sample, sequenced in a study of blood T cell repertoires in COVID-19. The table came from immunoSEQ multiplex PCR; TCRdb's copy has only in-frame clones and leaves some out. This sample has 30,000 or so clones, with 80% to 95% found just once. The sequenced material came from peripheral blood. The receptors originated from a male donor with active COVID-19.

CDR3: CASSDLRGSPDEQYF. CDR3 coding DNA: TGTGCCAGCAGTGACCTCAGGGGATCCCCCGACGAGCAGTACTTC. The V and J genes are TRBV25-1 and TRBJ2-7; TRBD1 might be the D (6 bases). Germline values: CDR1 MGHDK, CDR2 SYGVNS. The CDR3 has 15 amino acids. Trimming removed 3 bases from V and 5 bases from J, with 17 bases in between.

This clone came up once. The chain uses TRBV18 and TRBJ1-1; 8 nucleotides line up with TRBD1. The CDR3 extends over 16 amino acids. The V gene end was trimmed by 5 bases and the J gene end by 1 base; junction bases not matched to a gene: 9. CDR1 is KGHSH and CDR2 is LQKENI in the germline V gene. CDR3: CASSTLPDRANTEAFF. The CDR3 DNA reads TGTGCCAGCTCAACACTGCCGGACAGGGCGAACACTGAAGCTTTCTTT.

This chain connects TRBV2 to TRBJ1-2; 8 nucleotides agree with TRBD1. Germline V gene sequence: CDR1 SNHLY, CDR2 FYNNEI. The CDR3 spans 14 residues. Trimming cost V 1 base and J 8 bases; bases outside gene matches: 6. The DNA for the CDR3 is TGTGCCAGCAGTGAAGGGACAGGGTTAAGGGGCTACACCTTC. This codes for CASSEGTGLRGYTF.

The chain joins TRBV19 to TRBJ2-2, with D perhaps TRBD1 (6 bases). The germline CDR1 and CDR2 sequences are LNHDA and SQIVND (reference sequence). This CDR3 has 18 residues. V lost 3 bases and J lost 2, with 19 bases in between. CDR3 loop: CASSIFRVGTQNTGELFF. The CDR3, as DNA: TGTGCCAGTAGTATTTTCCGAGTCGGGACACAAAACACCGGGGAGCTGTTTTTT.

J is TRBJ1-2 and V is TRBV5-1, with TRBD1 identical over 7 bases. This CDR3 contains 15 residues. The junction had 10 bases not matched to a gene; V was cut back by 6 bases and J by 2 bases. CDR1 and CDR2 from the germline V gene are SGHRS and YFSETQ. The CDR3 DNA sequence: TGCGCCAGCACCCTTGGGGCAGGGGGGAACTATGGCTACACCTTC. Translated: CASTLGAGGNYGYTF. Full variable domain (rest looked up from reference TRBV5-1 and TRBJ1-2): KAGVTQTPRYLIKTRGQQVTLSCSPISGHRSVSWYQQTPGQGLQFLFEYFSETQRNKGNFPGRFSGRQFSNSRSEMNVSTLELGDSALYLCASTLGAGGNYGYTFGSGTRLTVV.

This clone occurred once. The chain is built from TRBV19 and TRBJ2-5; TRBD2 might be the D (7 bases). The CDR3 has 15 residues. The V gene lost 1 base and the J gene lost 4 bases, with 13 bases spanning the gap. CDR1 is LNHDA and CDR2 is SQIVND in the germline V gene (reference sequence). CDR3 DNA: TGTGCCAGTAGTATAGGGGTGGGGGGGCGAGAGACCCAGTACTTC. Translating gives CASSIGVGGRETQYF.

The chain carries TRBV30 and TRBJ2-1; perhaps TRBD1 as D (6 bases). The length of the CDR3 is 13 residues. The V end was cut by 2 bases, the J end by 5 bases, with 10 bases between. Germline lookup yields CDR1 GTSNPN and CDR2 SVGIG (reference sequence). The CDR3 region is CAWSKGVNNEQFF. CDR3 in DNA: TGTGCCTGGAGTAAGGGGGTAAACAATGAGCAGTTCTTC.

The chain carries TRBV3-1 (or the pseudogene TRBV3-2) and TRBJ1-1; possible D gene TRBD1, 5 bases. The germline V gene encodes CDR1 LGHDT and CDR2 YNNKEL (reference sequence). The length of the CDR3 is 15 residues. V dropped 0 bases and J dropped 2 bases, with 10 bases sitting between them. CDR3: CASSQDYRTNTEAFF. CDR3 nucleotide sequence: TGTGCCAGCAGCCAAGATTACAGGACAAACACTGAAGCTTTCTTT.

The genes are TRBV12-3 or TRBV12-4 and TRBJ1-4; 10 nucleotides line up with TRBD1. The CDR3 runs to 12 residues. V lost 6 bases and J lost 10; bases outside the gene matches: 2. The CDR3 loop is CASSWDRGKLFF. CDR3 coding DNA: TGTGCCAGCAGCTGGGACAGGGGAAAACTGTTTTTT.

The V and J genes are TRBV19 and TRBJ1-5; D unresolved. CDR3 length equals 15 residues. V lost 2 bases to trimming and J lost 2 bases, with 10 bases between them. Germline CDR1 and CDR2: LNHDA and SQIVND (reference sequence). The CDR3 sequence: CASSITPAGNQPQHF. The CDR3 coding sequence is TGTGCCAGTAGTATAACCCCGGCGGGCAATCAGCCCCAGCATTTT. Together with reference TRBV19 and TRBJ1-5, the CDR3 gives the full variable domain: DGGITQSPKYLFRKEGQNVTLSCEQNLNHDAMYWYRQDPGQGLRLIYYSQIVNDFQKGDIAEGYSVSREKKESFPLTVTSAQKNPTAFYLCASSITPAGNQPQHFGDGTRLSIL.

The rearrangement joins TRBV7-6 to TRBJ2-5; TRBD2 matches at 7 bases. V lost 9 bases, J lost 5 bases, and 15 bases stayed unmatched. CDR3 size: 15 residues. The germline gives CDR1 SGHVS, CDR2 FNYEAQ. The CDR3 DNA reads as TGTGCCAGTAGTCTCCAGCGGGGAATTAAGGAGACCCAGTACTTC. Translation: CASSLQRGIKETQYF.

The chain has TRBV12-3 or TRBV12-4 and TRBJ2-1, with 7 bases aligning to TRBD1. The trim removed 7 bases at V and 7 bases at J, leaving 7 bases unmatched. This CDR3 has 13 residues. CDR3 in DNA: TGTGCCAGCAACCGGGACAGAAGAAATGAGCAGTTCTTC. It codes for CASNRDRRNEQFF.

The chain employs TRBV5-8 and TRBJ2-5; 9 nucleotides match TRBD2. J lost 5 bases, V lost 7 bases, and 9 bases had no gene match. CDR3 length: 14 residues. Germline V gene lookup returns CDR1 SGHTS and CDR2 YDEGEE. The CDR3 DNA sequence: TGTGCCAGCGCCTCGCGGGGGGGCGAGGAGACCCAGTACTTC. This gives the protein CASASRGGEETQYF.

This clone was found once. This rearrangement joins TRBV6-6 to TRBJ1-3; D unclear. Looked up from germline, CDR1 is MNHNY and CDR2 is SVGAGI (reference sequence). V was trimmed by 8 bases and J by 0 bases, leaving 14 bases between them. The CDR3 loop spans 15 amino acids. For the CDR3, the DNA is TGTGCCAGCTCCGAGACGGGAGGCTCTGGAAACACCATATATTTT. It translates to CASSETGGSGNTIYF.

The chain couples TRBV4-3 to TRBJ2-7; D is possibly TRBD2 (6 bases). The CDR3 loop spans 13 amino acids. V was clipped by 5 bases and J by 3 bases, with 11 bases between them. Germline V gene lookup returns CDR1 LGHNA and CDR2 YSLEER. The CDR3 DNA follows: TGCGCCAGCAGCTTTAGGAGGGACTACGAGCAGTACTTC. Translated: CASSFRRDYEQYF.

The chain employs TRBV11-2 and TRBJ2-2, with D possibly TRBD1 on 6 matching bases. Germline CDR1 reads SGHAT; CDR2 reads FQNNGV. Trimming pared 5 bases from V and 0 bases from J, leaving 16 bases between. The CDR3 spans 17 residues. The CDR3 DNA reads as TGTGCCAGCAGCCCAGACAGGCCCCGAACGAACACCGGGGAGCTGTTTTTT. Translating gives CASSPDRPRTNTGELFF. The whole variable domain, filled in from reference TRBV11-2 and TRBJ2-2, reads EAGVAQSPRYKIIEKRQSVAFWCNPISGHATLYWYQQILGQGPKLLIQFQNNGVVDDSQLPKDRFSAERLKGVDSTLKIQPAKLEDSAVYLCASSPDRPRTNTGELFFGEGSRLTVL.